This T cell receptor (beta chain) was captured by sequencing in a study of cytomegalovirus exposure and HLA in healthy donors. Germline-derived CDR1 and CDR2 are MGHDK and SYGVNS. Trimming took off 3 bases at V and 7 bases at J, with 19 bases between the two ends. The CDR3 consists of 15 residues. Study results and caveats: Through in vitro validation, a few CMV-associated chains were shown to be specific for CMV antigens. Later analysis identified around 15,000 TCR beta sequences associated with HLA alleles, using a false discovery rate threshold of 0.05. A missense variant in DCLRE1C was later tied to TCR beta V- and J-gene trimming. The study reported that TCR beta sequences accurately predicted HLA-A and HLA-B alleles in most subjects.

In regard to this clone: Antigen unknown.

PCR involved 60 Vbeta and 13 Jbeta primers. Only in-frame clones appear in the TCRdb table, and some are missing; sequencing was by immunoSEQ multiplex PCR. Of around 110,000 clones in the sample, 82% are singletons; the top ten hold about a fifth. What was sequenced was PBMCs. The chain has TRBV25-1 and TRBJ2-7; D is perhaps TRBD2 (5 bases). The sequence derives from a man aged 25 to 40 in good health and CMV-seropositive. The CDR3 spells CASSDAMTPTGEQYF. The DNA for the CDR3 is TGTGCCAGCAGTGATGCGATGACTCCGACGGGGGAGCAGTACTTC.